The clone carrying this T cell receptor beta chain was seen a handful of times. Antigen specificity is unknown. The CDR3 totals 18 residues. Germline V gene sequence: CDR1 LNHNV, CDR2 YYDKDF (reference sequence). Trimming cost V 0 bases and J 1 base, with 16 bases left between them. PCR was performed a second time for about 6 to 12 cycles using a sample-barcoded 5' primer and a J-beta primer mix. TCRdb reprocessed the 5' RACE reads via MiXCR and lists one record per CDR3 protein. This table holds around 2 million distinct CDR3 sequences, 30% to 40% found once. This entry comes from a study of blood T cells in healthy people across ages. Study findings and constraints: While age rose, TCR beta diversity per million T cells dropped in a roughly linear way. In the absence of known donor CMV status, changes in expanded clonotypes were possibly confounded. Diversity was higher, and naive CD4+ cells more numerous, in long-lived donors than in aged donors. The study regarded diversity estimates from one million T cells as underestimates.

This chain connects TRBV15 to TRBJ1-5; possible D gene TRBD1, 6 bases. The sequenced material came from blood. This sequence originates from a human donor in good health. The CDR3 coding sequence is TGTGCCACCAGCAGAGATCGTTGGGGGGCGCGGAGCAATCAGCCCCAGCATTTT. The encoded protein is CATSRDRWGARSNQPQHF.